This entry describes one T cell receptor beta chain. As yet, its antigen is unknown. While unrecorded immune exposures were likely, the donors were nominally healthy when sampled. The source of the sample is a study of cytomegalovirus exposure and HLA in healthy donors. Findings and caveats of the study: The study listed approximately 160 cytomegalovirus-associated TCR beta chains. TCR beta chains associated with HLA were, in a later analysis, more clonally expanded than equally common others.

The length of the CDR3 is 13 residues. V lost 5 bases, J lost 9 bases, and 4 bases stayed unmatched. CDR1 MGHDK and CDR2 SYGVNS come from the germline V gene. The PCR employed 60 Vbeta primers together with 13 Jbeta primers. Here immunoSEQ multiplex PCR was the method, and the copy in TCRdb shows in-frame clones only, minus some. The data hold 200,000 to 250,000 clones, with under 70% observed a single time. Source material: PBMCs. This chain uses TRBV25-1 with TRBJ1-6, with TRBD1 identical over 7 bases. The sequence came from a man aged 35 to 55 in good health and CMV-seropositive. DNA of the CDR3: TGTGCCAGCAGTCAGTGGACAGGTTCACCCCTCCACTTT. This codes for CASSQWTGSPLHF.